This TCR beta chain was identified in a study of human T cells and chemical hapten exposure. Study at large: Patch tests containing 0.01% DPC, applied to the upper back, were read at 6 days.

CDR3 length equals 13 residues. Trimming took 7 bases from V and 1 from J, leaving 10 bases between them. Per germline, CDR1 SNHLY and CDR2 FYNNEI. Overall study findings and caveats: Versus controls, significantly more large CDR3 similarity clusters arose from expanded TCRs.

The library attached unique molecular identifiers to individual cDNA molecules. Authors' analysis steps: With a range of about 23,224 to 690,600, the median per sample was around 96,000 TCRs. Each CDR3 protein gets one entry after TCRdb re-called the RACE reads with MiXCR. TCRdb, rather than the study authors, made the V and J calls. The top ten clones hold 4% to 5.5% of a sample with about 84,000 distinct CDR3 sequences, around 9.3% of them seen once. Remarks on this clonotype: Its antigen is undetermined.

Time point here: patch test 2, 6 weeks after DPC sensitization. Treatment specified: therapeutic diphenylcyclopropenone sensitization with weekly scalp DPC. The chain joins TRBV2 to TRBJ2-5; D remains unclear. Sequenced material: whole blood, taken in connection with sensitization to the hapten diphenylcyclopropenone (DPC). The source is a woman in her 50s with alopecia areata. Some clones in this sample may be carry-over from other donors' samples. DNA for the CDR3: TGTGCCAGCATGAGACGGAGCCAAGAGACCCAGTACTTC. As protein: CASMRRSQETQYF.